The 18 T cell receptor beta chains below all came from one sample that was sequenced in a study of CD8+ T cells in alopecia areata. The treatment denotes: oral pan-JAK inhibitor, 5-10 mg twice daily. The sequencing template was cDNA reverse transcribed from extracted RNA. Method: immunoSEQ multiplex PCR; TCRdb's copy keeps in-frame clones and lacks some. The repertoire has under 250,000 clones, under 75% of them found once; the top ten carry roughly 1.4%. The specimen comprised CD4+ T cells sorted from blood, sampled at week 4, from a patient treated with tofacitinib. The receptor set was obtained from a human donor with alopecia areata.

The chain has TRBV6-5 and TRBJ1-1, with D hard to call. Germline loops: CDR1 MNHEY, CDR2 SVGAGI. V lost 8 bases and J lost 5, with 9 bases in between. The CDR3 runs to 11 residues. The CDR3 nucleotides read TGTGCCAGCCGAGGGCGGACTGAAGCTTTCTTT. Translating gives CASRGRTEAFF.

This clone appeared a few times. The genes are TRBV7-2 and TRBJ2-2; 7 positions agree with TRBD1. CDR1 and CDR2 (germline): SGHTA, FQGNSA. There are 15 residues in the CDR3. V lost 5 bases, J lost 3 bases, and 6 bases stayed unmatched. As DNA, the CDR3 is TGTGCCAGCAGCCCAACGGGACAGCACACCGGGGAGCTGTTTTTT. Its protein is CASSPTGQHTGELFF.

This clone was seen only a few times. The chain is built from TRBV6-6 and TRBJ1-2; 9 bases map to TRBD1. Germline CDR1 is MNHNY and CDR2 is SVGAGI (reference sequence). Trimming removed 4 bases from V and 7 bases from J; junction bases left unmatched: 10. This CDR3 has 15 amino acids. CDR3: CASSSPGGQGGGYTF. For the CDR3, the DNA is TGTGCCAGCAGTTCCCCAGGGGGACAGGGCGGTGGCTACACCTTC.

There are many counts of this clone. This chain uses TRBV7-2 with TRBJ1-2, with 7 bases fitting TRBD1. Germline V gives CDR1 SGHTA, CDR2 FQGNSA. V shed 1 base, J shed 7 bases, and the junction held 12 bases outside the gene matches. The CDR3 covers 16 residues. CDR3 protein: CASSLENRGAGGGYTF. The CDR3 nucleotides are TGTGCCAGCAGCTTAGAGAACAGGGGCGCCGGTGGTGGCTACACCTTC. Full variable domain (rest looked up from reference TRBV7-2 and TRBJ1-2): GAGVSQSPSNKVTEKGKDVELRCDPISGHTALYWYRQSLGQGLEFLIYFQGNSAPDKSGLPSDRFSAERTGGSVSTLTIQRTQQEDSAVYLCASSLENRGAGGGYTFGSGTRLTVV.

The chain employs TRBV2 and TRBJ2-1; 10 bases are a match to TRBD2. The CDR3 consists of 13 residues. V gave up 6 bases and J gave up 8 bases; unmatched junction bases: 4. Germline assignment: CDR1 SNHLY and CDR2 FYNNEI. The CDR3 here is CASRSGGADEQFF. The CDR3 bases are TGTGCCAGCAGAAGCGGGGGGGCGGATGAGCAGTTCTTC.

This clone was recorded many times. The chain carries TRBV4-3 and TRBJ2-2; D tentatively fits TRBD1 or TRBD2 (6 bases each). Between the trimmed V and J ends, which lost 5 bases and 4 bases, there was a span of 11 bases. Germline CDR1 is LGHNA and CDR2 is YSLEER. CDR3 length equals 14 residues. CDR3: CASSLQGGTGELFF. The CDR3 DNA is TGCGCCAGCAGCTTACAGGGAGGCACCGGGGAGCTGTTTTTT.

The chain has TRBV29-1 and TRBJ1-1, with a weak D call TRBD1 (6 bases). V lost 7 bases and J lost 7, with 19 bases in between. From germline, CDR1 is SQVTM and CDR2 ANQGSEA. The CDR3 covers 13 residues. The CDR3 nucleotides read TGCAGCGCCATTCTGGGGACACGATATGAAGCTTTCTTT. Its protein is CSAILGTRYEAFF.

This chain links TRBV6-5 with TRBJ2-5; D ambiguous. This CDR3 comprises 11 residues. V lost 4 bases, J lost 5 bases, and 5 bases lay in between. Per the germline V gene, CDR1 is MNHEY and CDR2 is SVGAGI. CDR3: CASSSRETQYF. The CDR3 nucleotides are TGTGCCAGCAGTTCGAGGGAGACCCAGTACTTC.

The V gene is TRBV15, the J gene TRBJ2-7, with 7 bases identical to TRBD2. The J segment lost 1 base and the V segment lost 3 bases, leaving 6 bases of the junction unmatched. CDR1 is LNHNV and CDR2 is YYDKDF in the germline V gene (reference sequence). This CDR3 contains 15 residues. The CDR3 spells CATSSSGTTSYEQYF. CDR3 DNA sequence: TGTGCCACCAGCAGCTCCGGGACTACTTCCTACGAGCAGTACTTC.

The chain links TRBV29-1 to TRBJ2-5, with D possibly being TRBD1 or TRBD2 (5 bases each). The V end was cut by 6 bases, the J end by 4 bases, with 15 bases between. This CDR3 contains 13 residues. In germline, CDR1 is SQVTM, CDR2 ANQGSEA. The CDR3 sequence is CSVAGTLPETQYF. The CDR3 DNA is TGCAGCGTAGCCGGGACCCTCCCAGAGACCCAGTACTTC.

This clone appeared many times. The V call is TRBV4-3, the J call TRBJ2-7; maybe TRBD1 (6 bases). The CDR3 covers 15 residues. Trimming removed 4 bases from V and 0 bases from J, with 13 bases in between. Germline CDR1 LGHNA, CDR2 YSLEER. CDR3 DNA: TGCGCCAGCAGCCGGTCGGGACAAGACTCCTACGAGCAGTACTTC. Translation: CASSRSGQDSYEQYF.

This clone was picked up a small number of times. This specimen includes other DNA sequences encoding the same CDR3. The CDR3 DNA sequence: TGTGCCAGCAGCCAAGGGGGAACGCGAAATTCACCCCTCCACTTT. Its translation is CASSQGGTRNSPLHF. This chain uses TRBV14 with TRBJ1-6; the D is unclear. Per germline, CDR1 SGHDN and CDR2 FVKESK. The CDR3 sequence is 15 residues long. Trimming took off 1 base at V and 7 bases at J, with 11 bases between the two ends.

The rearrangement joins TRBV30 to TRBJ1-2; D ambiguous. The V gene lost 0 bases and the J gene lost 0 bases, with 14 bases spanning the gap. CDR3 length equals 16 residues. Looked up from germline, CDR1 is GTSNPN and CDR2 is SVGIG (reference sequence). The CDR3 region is CAWSVRYGDPNYGYTF. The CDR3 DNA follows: TGTGCCTGGAGTGTACGGTACGGCGACCCTAACTATGGCTACACCTTC. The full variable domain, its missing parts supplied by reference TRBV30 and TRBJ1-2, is SQTIHQWPATLVQPVGSPLSLECTVEGTSNPNLYWYRQAAGRGLQLLFYSVGIGQISSEVPQNLSASRPQDRQFILSSKKLLLSDSGFYLCAWSVRYGDPNYGYTFGSGTRLTVV.

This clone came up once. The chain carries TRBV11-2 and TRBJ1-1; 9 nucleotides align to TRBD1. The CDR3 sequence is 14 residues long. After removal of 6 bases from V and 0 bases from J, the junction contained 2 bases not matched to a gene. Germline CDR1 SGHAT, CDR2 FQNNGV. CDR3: CASRYRGLNTEAFF. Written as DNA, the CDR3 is TGTGCCAGCAGATACAGGGGGCTGAACACTGAAGCTTTCTTT.

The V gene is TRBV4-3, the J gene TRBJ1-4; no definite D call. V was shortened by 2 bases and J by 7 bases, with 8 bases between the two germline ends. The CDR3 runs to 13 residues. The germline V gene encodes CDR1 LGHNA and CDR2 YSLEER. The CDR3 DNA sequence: TGCGCCAGCAGCCAAATCTTGGGTGAAAAACTGTTTTTT. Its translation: CASSQILGEKLFF.

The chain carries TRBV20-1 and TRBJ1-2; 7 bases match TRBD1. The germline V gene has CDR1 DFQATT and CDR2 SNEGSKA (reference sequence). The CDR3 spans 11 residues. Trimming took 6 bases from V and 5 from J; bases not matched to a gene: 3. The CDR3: CSAGQAYGYTF. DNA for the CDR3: TGCAGTGCCGGACAGGCATATGGCTACACCTTC.

The CDR3 here is CASSATGSNTGELFF. The CDR3 coding sequence is TGTGCCAGCAGCGCGACAGGGTCGAACACCGGGGAGCTGTTTTTT. This chain joins TRBV5-4 and TRBJ2-2, with 7 positions matching TRBD1. Germline lookup yields CDR1 SGHNT and CDR2 YYREEE (reference sequence). The V gene end was trimmed by 4 bases and the J gene end by 0 bases; junction bases not matched to a gene: 3. This CDR3 spans 15 amino acids.

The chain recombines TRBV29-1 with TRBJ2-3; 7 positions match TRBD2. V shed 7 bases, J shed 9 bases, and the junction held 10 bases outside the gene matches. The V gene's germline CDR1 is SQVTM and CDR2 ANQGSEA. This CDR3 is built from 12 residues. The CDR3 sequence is CSDEASGETQYF. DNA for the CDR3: TGCAGCGACGAGGCCAGCGGGGAAACGCAGTATTTT.